Following are 7 T cell receptor beta chains from one sample sequenced in a study of PD-1 blockade in classical Hodgkin lymphoma. Sequencing used immunoSEQ multiplex PCR; TCRdb keeps in-frame clones, though not all of them. This table has some 21,000 clones, more than 70% appearing once. As to time point: cycle 4 day 1 (C4D1), after more than 5 weeks of nivolumab. Every patient experienced relapse after autologous stem cell transplantation, and brentuximab vedotin exposure varied. Sample: peripheral blood mononuclear cells (PBMCs), taken before the fourth cycle of nivolumab. The receptors were gathered from a human donor with classical Hodgkin lymphoma.

The chain joins TRBV5-8 to TRBJ2-3; 8 bases are shared with TRBD2. The CDR3 spans 16 residues. V was clipped by 2 bases and J by 3 bases; unmatched bases: 8. Looked up from germline, CDR1 is SGHTS and CDR2 is YDEGEE. Here the CDR3 DNA reads TGTGCCAGCAGCTTTCGGCGGGGGGCAGGTACAGATACGCAGTATTTT. Translating it yields CASSFRRGAGTDTQYF.

This clone came up once. The V and J genes are TRBV7-2 and TRBJ2-7; 8 nucleotides line up with TRBD2. The CDR3 is 17 amino acids. V dropped 5 bases and J dropped 6; count of bases not matched to a gene: 18. The germline CDR1 and CDR2 sequences are SGHTA and FQGNSA. CDR3 in amino acids: CASSPQRAGGRLGEQYF. The CDR3 DNA follows: TGTGCCAGCAGCCCCCAGAGGGCGGGAGGTCGTTTAGGCGAGCAGTACTTC.

V usage is TRBV5-1 and J usage is TRBJ2-7; TRBD1 is a possible D gene (6 bases). The germline V and J ends were trimmed by 4 bases and 0 bases, with 14 bases remaining between them. The CDR3 loop spans 15 amino acids. Germline CDR1 and CDR2: SGHRS and YFSETQ. The CDR3 sequence is CASSKDSSFSYEQYF. The CDR3 bases are TGCGCCAGCAGCAAGGACAGCTCCTTCTCCTACGAGCAGTACTTC.

The rearrangement uses TRBV28 and TRBJ2-7; 9 bases map to TRBD2. Germline assignment: CDR1 MDHEN and CDR2 SYDVKM. This CDR3 comprises 18 residues. V lost 2 bases to trimming and J lost 2 bases; unmatched junction nucleotides: 13. CDR3 amino acids: CASSLGLAMMGGAYEQYF. The CDR3 DNA sequence: TGTGCCAGCAGTTTAGGACTAGCGATGATGGGAGGGGCCTACGAGCAGTACTTC.

The chain links TRBV27 to TRBJ1-4; 7 nucleotides align to TRBD1. CDR1 and CDR2 from the germline V gene are MNHEY and SMNVEV (reference sequence). V shed 4 bases and J 5 bases; nucleotides not matched to a gene: 7. This CDR3 comprises 15 residues. The chain's CDR3 is CASSSRQGKNEKLFF. The CDR3 DNA is TGTGCCAGCAGTTCGAGACAGGGAAAAAATGAAAAACTGTTTTTT. The entire variable domain, with the rest obtained from reference TRBV27 and TRBJ1-4, is as follows: EAQVTQNPRYLITVTGKKLTVTCSQNMNHEYMSWYRQDPGLGLRQIYYSMNVEVTDKGDVPEGYKVSRKEKRNFPLILESPSPNQTSLYFCASSSRQGKNEKLFFGSGTQLSVL.

This clone has only one observation. The V and J genes are TRBV6-5 and TRBJ1-1; 7 nucleotides agree with TRBD1. Germline assignment: CDR1 MNHEY and CDR2 SVGAGI. The J segment lost 4 bases and the V segment lost 6 bases, leaving 11 bases of the junction unmatched. CDR3 size: 15 residues. The CDR3: CASRNPTGASTEAFF. CDR3 bases: TGTGCCAGCAGGAACCCTACAGGGGCAAGCACTGAAGCTTTCTTT.

This clone was counted a single time. This chain uses TRBV7-9 with TRBJ2-7, with TRBD1 as a possible D gene (5 bases). Germline CDR1 and CDR2: SEHNR and FQNEAQ (reference sequence). Trimming left V 1 base short and J 3 bases short, with 7 bases between. The CDR3 is 13 amino acids. CDR3 loop: CASSLGQIYEQYF. CDR3 sequence (DNA): TGTGCCAGCAGCTTAGGACAGATCTACGAGCAGTACTTC.